This paragraph covers one T cell receptor beta chain sequence. V lost 2 bases, J lost 10 bases, and 5 bases stayed unmatched. Germline CDR1 reads MNHNS; CDR2 reads SASEGT. The CDR3 is made up of 15 amino acids. The table came from immunoSEQ multiplex PCR; TCRdb's copy has only in-frame clones and leaves some out. The sample has hundreds of thousands of clones; roughly 90% are singletons. This sample is part of a study of blood T cell repertoires in COVID-19. This chain joins TRBV6-1 and TRBJ1-6; 10 bases line up with TRBD1. The sample consisted of PBMCs or T cells enriched from blood (not recorded which). The sequence derives from a woman in her forties or fifties who had been exposed to COVID-19. This CDR3 is CASSESGGQGSPLHF. CDR3 coding DNA: TGTGCCAGCAGTGAATCTGGGGGACAGGGGTCACCCCTCCACTTT.